This paragraph covers one TCR beta chain sequence. The length of the CDR3 is 14 residues. V lost 10 bases and J lost 1, with 17 bases in between. The germline gives CDR1 MNHEY, CDR2 SVGAGI. This entry belongs to a study of shared clonotypes between healthy human individuals. The protocol was immunoSEQ multiplex PCR, while the TCRdb copy is restricted to in-frame clones and leaves out a portion. The sample includes roughly 760,000 clones, about 74% of them seen just once. The sample consisted of memory CD4+ T cells sorted from blood. Subset denoted: CD45RA-negative fraction. The chain is built from TRBV6-5 and TRBJ2-7, with D possibly being TRBD1 (6 bases). This TCR was sampled from a woman aged 25 to 45 in good health. CDR3 bases: TGTGCCACCACTAAGGACAGAATTTCCTACGAGCAGTACTTC. Its translation: CATTKDRISYEQYF.